One and the same sample provided the 27 T cell receptor beta chains below, sequenced in a study of blood T cell repertoires in COVID-19. Produced via immunoSEQ multiplex PCR; TCRdb's table is partial and in-frame only. The repertoire holds some 400,000 clones, with 90% to 95% as singletons. The sequenced material came from PBMCs or T cells enriched from blood (not recorded which). These receptors all come from a woman between 35 and 50 years old who had been exposed to COVID-19.

This clone was observed a single time. The chain couples TRBV24-1 to TRBJ1-5; 9 nucleotides line up with TRBD1. Looked up from germline, CDR1 is KGHDR and CDR2 is SFDVKD. V lost 5 bases, J lost 5 bases, and 3 bases stayed unmatched. This CDR3 region has 14 residues. This CDR3 reads CATSAGTGHQPQHF. As DNA, the CDR3 is TGTGCCACCAGTGCTGGGACAGGGCATCAGCCCCAGCATTTT.

This clone showed up just once. The chain is built from TRBV9 and TRBJ1-1; 11 bases fit TRBD1. Germline values: CDR1 SGDLS, CDR2 YYNGEE. The CDR3 loop spans 18 amino acids. V lost 0 bases, J lost 3 bases, and 10 bases stayed unmatched. The CDR3 spells CASSVGDRGSPRYTEAFF. Written as DNA, the CDR3 is TGTGCCAGCAGCGTAGGGGACAGGGGGTCCCCTCGATACACTGAAGCTTTCTTT.

V and J are TRBV2 and TRBJ2-3; TRBD1 matches at 10 bases. V lost 7 bases to trimming and J lost 4 bases; unmatched junction nucleotides: 8. This CDR3 is 15 amino acids long. The germline V gene has CDR1 SNHLY and CDR2 FYNNEI. The CDR3 sequence is CASKADRGLADTQYF. CDR3 nucleotides: TGTGCCAGCAAAGCCGACAGGGGGCTAGCAGATACGCAGTATTTT.

V and J are TRBV30 and TRBJ2-7; perhaps D is TRBD1 or TRBD2 (6 bases each). CDR3 size: 15 residues. From germline, CDR1 is GTSNPN and CDR2 SVGIG (reference sequence). Trimming stripped 5 bases from V and 3 bases from J, with 20 bases between. The CDR3 sequence is CAWGGPGFLRYEQYF. The CDR3 region has the DNA TGTGCCTGGGGGGGGCCAGGATTCCTCCGCTACGAGCAGTACTTC.

The rearrangement links TRBV20-1 to TRBJ1-1; tentative D call: TRBD1 (6 bases). The V end was cut by 5 bases, the J end by 4 bases, with 8 bases between. This CDR3 is 11 amino acids long. Looked up from germline, CDR1 is DFQATT and CDR2 is SNEGSKA (reference sequence). The DNA of the CDR3 is TGCAGTGCTGCAGGGGCCACTGAAGCTTTCTTT. This gives the protein CSAAGATEAFF.

This clone has just a few counts. The gene calls are TRBV23-1 and TRBJ2-7, with D possibly TRBD1 on 5 matching bases. TRBV23-1 is identified as an open reading frame with a role that is uncertain. The CDR3 is 11 residues long. This CDR3 is CNRALRAEQYF. CDR3 bases: TGCAATAGGGCCCTCAGGGCCGAGCAGTACTTC.

This rearrangement joins TRBV5-6 to TRBJ1-4; D is possibly TRBD1 (5 bases). This CDR3 contains 15 residues. The ends were cut back, 2 bases at V and 4 bases at J, with 12 bases in the middle. CDR1 and CDR2 (germline): SGHDT, YYEEEE. The CDR3 DNA is TGTGCCAGCAGCTTTAGACAGCGCTTTAATGAAAAACTGTTTTTT. It translates to CASSFRQRFNEKLFF. Full variable domain (missing parts from reference TRBV5-6 and TRBJ1-4): DAGVTQSPTHLIKTRGQQVTLRCSPKSGHDTVSWYQQALGQGPQFIFQYYEEEERQRGNFPDRFSGHQFPNYSSELNVNALLLGDSALYLCASSFRQRFNEKLFFGSGTQLSVL.

V usage is TRBV24-1 and J usage is TRBJ2-3, with 8 bases aligning to TRBD1. The CDR3 runs 14 residues. The V gene end was trimmed by 9 bases and the J gene end by 4 bases; junction bases not matched to a gene: 8. Germline V CDR1 and CDR2: KGHDR, SFDVKD. The CDR3: CATAGQGGADTQYF. The DNA for the CDR3 is TGTGCCACCGCCGGACAGGGTGGCGCAGATACGCAGTATTTT.

The CDR3 region is CASSLGQGSNQPQHF. CDR3 DNA: TGTGCCAGCAGCTTGGGACAGGGGAGCAATCAGCCCCAGCATTTT. The gene calls are TRBV14 and TRBJ1-5; 10 positions agree with TRBD1. The CDR3 totals 15 residues. Losses at the gene ends were 5 bases for V and 1 base for J; bases not matched to a gene: 2. Germline values: CDR1 SGHDN, CDR2 FVKESK.

The V call is TRBV7-8, the J call TRBJ2-7, with 9 nucleotides matching TRBD1. V was pared by 5 bases and J by 4 bases, with 15 bases of the junction left unmatched. CDR3 length equals 17 residues. Germline CDR1 SGHVS, CDR2 FQNEAQ. Here the CDR3 DNA reads TGTGCCAGCAGCCCAAGGGGACAGGGAATCTCTGGATACGAGCAGTACTTC. It codes for CASSPRGQGISGYEQYF. The full variable domain, completed using reference TRBV7-8 and TRBJ2-7, is GAGVSQSPRYKVAKRGQDVALRCDPISGHVSLFWYQQALGQGPEFLTYFQNEAQLDKSGLPSDRFFAERPEGSVSTLKIQRTQQEDSAVYLCASSPRGQGISGYEQYFGPGTRLTVT.

The chain couples TRBV7-9 to TRBJ1-1, with unresolved D. CDR3 length: 11 amino acids. Trimming pared 10 bases from V and 5 bases from J, leaving 11 bases between. Germline CDR1 SEHNR, CDR2 FQNEAQ (reference sequence). CDR3 DNA: TGTGCCACACAGAAATTTACTGAAGCTTTCTTT. It yields the protein CATQKFTEAFF.

The V call is TRBV19, the J call TRBJ2-3, with TRBD2 matching 8 bases. Germline loops: CDR1 LNHDA, CDR2 SQIVND (reference sequence). The CDR3 runs to 15 residues. V lost 1 base and J lost 6; bases outside the gene matches: 6. The chain's CDR3 is CASSIAGGPGDTQYF. DNA of the CDR3: TGTGCCAGTAGTATAGCGGGGGGGCCCGGGGATACGCAGTATTTT.

The count of this clone is one. The rearrangement uses TRBV4-2 and TRBJ2-3; 8 positions match TRBD2. The CDR3 loop spans 14 amino acids. After removal of 1 base from V and 4 bases from J, the junction contained 1 base not matched to a gene. Looked up from germline, CDR1 is LGHNA and CDR2 is YNFKEQ. The CDR3 bases are TGTGCCAGCAGCCAAGCAGCGGGGGCAGATACGCAGTATTTT. Translation: CASSQAAGADTQYF.

DNA for the CDR3: TGTGCCAGCAGCCAAGGACAGGGGGCCGTTCAGCCCCAGCATTTT. Its protein is CASSQGQGAVQPQHF. The V call is TRBV3-1 (or the pseudogene TRBV3-2), the J call TRBJ1-5; 10 nucleotides align to TRBD1. With V trimmed by 1 base and J by 6 bases, 3 bases remained unmatched. Germline CDR1 is LGHDT and CDR2 is YNNKEL (reference sequence). CDR3 length: 15 amino acids.

The rearrangement uses TRBV5-5 and TRBJ1-5, with 7 bases aligning to TRBD1. This CDR3 has 15 amino acids. Germline loops: CDR1 SGHKS, CDR2 YYEKEE (reference sequence). Trimming at V came to 3 bases and at J to 4 bases, leaving 7 bases not matched to a gene. The CDR3 loop reads CASSSMTGPNQPQHF. The CDR3 DNA reads TGTGCCAGCAGCTCGATGACAGGGCCTAATCAGCCCCAGCATTTT. Variable domain in full (rest from reference TRBV5-5 and TRBJ1-5): DAGVTQSPTHLIKTRGQQVTLRCSPISGHKSVSWYQQVLGQGPQFIFQYYEKEERGRGNFPDRFSARQFPNYSSELNVNALLLGDSALYLCASSSMTGPNQPQHFGDGTRLSIL.

V gene TRBV6-5 combines with J gene TRBJ1-5; tentative D call: TRBD1 (6 bases). Per germline, CDR1 MNHEY and CDR2 SVGAGI. The CDR3 totals 14 residues. The V end lost 9 bases, the J end lost 4 bases, and 16 bases lay between the germline ends. The CDR3 DNA sequence: TGTGCCAGTCGGGACATGGTCCCAAATCAGCCCCAGCATTTT. Amino acids: CASRDMVPNQPQHF.

This sequence joins TRBV18 and TRBJ1-1; 7 bases match TRBD1. Germline assignment: CDR1 KGHSH and CDR2 LQKENI. The junction had 8 bases not matched to a gene; V was cut back by 2 bases and J by 5 bases. CDR3 length equals 15 residues. The chain's CDR3 is CASSPGEGARTEAFF. The CDR3 bases are TGTGCCAGCTCACCAGGCGAGGGGGCGAGGACTGAAGCTTTCTTT.

The gene calls are TRBV7-6 and TRBJ1-6, with a possible D match to TRBD1 (5 bases). The CDR3 contains 16 residues. V lost 5 bases, J lost 5 bases, and 16 bases lay in between. Germline-derived CDR1 and CDR2 are SGHVS and FNYEAQ. CDR3: CASSRVAGVNNSPLHF. The CDR3 bases are TGTGCCAGCAGCCGGGTGGCGGGGGTCAATAATTCACCCCTCCACTTT.

The gene calls are TRBV15 and TRBJ1-1, with D possibly being TRBD1 (6 bases). Trimming left V 3 bases short and J 5 bases short, with 13 bases between. The CDR3 extends over 14 amino acids. The germline gives CDR1 LNHNV, CDR2 YYDKDF (reference sequence). The chain's CDR3 is CATSRGRGGTEAFF. The DNA of the CDR3 is TGTGCCACCAGCAGGGGCAGGGGTGGGACTGAAGCTTTCTTT.

This chain uses TRBV19 with TRBJ2-5, with unresolved D. Trimming took 3 bases from V and 4 from J, leaving 12 bases between them. The germline gives CDR1 LNHDA, CDR2 SQIVND (reference sequence). The CDR3 is made up of 14 amino acids. The CDR3 region has the DNA TGTGCCAGTAGTATCGCTACCCGAGGAGAGACCCAGTACTTC. Translation: CASSIATRGETQYF.

V gene TRBV20-1 combines with J gene TRBJ1-1; D call uncertain. The V end was cut by 2 bases, the J end by 7 bases, with 5 bases between. Per germline, CDR1 DFQATT and CDR2 SNEGSKA (reference sequence). This CDR3 spans 10 amino acids. Written as DNA, the CDR3 is TGCAGTGCTAGATACTATGAAGCTTTCTTT. This sequence encodes CSARYYEAFF.

The gene calls are TRBV19 and TRBJ2-2, with 11 bases that match TRBD2. J gave up 7 bases and V 2 bases, and 6 bases lay outside the gene matches. The V gene's germline CDR1 is LNHDA and CDR2 SQIVND (reference sequence). This CDR3 spans 16 amino acids. CDR3 coding DNA: TGTGCCAGTAGTATATCCCTAGCGGGGGGTATCGGGGAGCTGTTTTTT. Translating gives CASSISLAGGIGELFF.

The J gene is TRBJ2-1, the V gene TRBV7-9; D is uncertain. V was clipped by 5 bases and J by 3 bases, with 11 bases between them. The CDR3 is 14 amino acids. Per the germline V gene, CDR1 is SEHNR and CDR2 is FQNEAQ (reference sequence). CDR3 sequence: CASSPQVGYNEQFF. CDR3 nucleotide sequence: TGTGCCAGCAGCCCGCAGGTGGGCTACAATGAGCAGTTCTTC. Full variable domain (remainder filled in from reference TRBV7-9 and TRBJ2-1): DTGVSQNPRHKITKRGQNVTFRCDPISEHNRLYWYRQTLGQGPEFLTYFQNEAQLEKSRLLSDRFSAERPKGSFSTLEIQRTEQGDSAMYLCASSPQVGYNEQFFGPGTRLTVL.

A word on this clone: This same CDR3 is encoded by further DNA sequences in the sample. This chain links TRBV5-1 with TRBJ1-2; TRBD1 matches at 10 bases. CDR1 and CDR2 (germline): SGHRS, YFSETQ. CDR3 size: 14 residues. V shed 2 bases and J 5 bases; nucleotides not matched to a gene: 3. CDR3 amino acids: CASSLDRGPYGYTF. DNA for the CDR3: TGCGCCAGCAGCTTAGACAGGGGGCCGTATGGCTACACCTTC.

The chain uses TRBV18 and TRBJ1-2, with D maybe TRBD1 (6 bases). Per germline, CDR1 KGHSH and CDR2 LQKENI. This CDR3 is 15 amino acids long. V was clipped by 5 bases and J by 4 bases, with 17 bases between them. CDR3 nucleotides: TGTGCCAGCTCAGCCCGACAGGTCCTAGCCTATGGCTACACCTTC. Encoded protein: CASSARQVLAYGYTF.

The table lists this clone with a count of one. This chain joins TRBV9 and TRBJ2-7; TRBD2 might be the D (6 bases). CDR1 and CDR2 (germline): SGDLS, YYNGEE. Trimming took off 0 bases at V and 0 bases at J, with 10 bases between the two ends. The CDR3 extends over 15 amino acids. This CDR3 is CASSVGGLSSYEQYF. For the CDR3, the DNA is TGTGCCAGCAGCGTAGGGGGACTGAGCTCCTACGAGCAGTACTTC.

The chain is built from TRBV13 and TRBJ1-3; D not resolved. V was clipped by 6 bases and J by 1 base, with 10 bases between them. This CDR3 contains 14 residues. Per the germline V gene, CDR1 is PRHDT and CDR2 is FYEKMQ (reference sequence). The CDR3 here is CASSSGGSGNTIYF. Here the CDR3 DNA reads TGTGCCAGCAGTTCAGGAGGATCTGGAAACACCATATATTTT.